This is a list of T cell receptor beta chains from one sample in a study of T cell responses to AZD1222 COVID-19 vaccine. Generated by immunoSEQ multiplex PCR, the TCRdb table keeps only in-frame clones and is missing some. This sample carries roughly 120,000 clones, approximately 85% of them seen once, and the ten largest clones take 3.5% to 4.5%. This material consisted of peripheral blood, taken 28 days after the second AZD1222 dose. The receptors come from an adult who received the AZD1222 COVID-19 vaccine. The CDR3 runs from the conserved cysteine through the conserved F or W. A D gene is named only where the DNA matches it firmly. The size of a clone is reported for some rows only, either as once, few or many, or as a class for expanded clones.

v_gene: TRBV25-1
j_gene: TRBJ2-2
d_gene: NA
abundance: NA
CDR3nt: TGTGCCAGCAGTGAGCAAGGGACCGGGGAGCTGTTTTTT
CDR3aa: CASSEQGTGELFF

v_gene: TRBV7-9
j_gene: TRBJ1-6
d_gene: NA
abundance: NA
CDR3nt: TGTGCCAGCAGCTTAGGTGCAGCGCCGGGGGTCAATTCACCCCTCCACTTT
CDR3aa: CASSLGAAPGVNSPLHF

v_gene: TRBV18
j_gene: TRBJ2-5
d_gene: NA
abundance: NA
CDR3nt: TGTGCCAGCTCACAGTCCCTGGGGGAGACCCAGTACTTC
CDR3aa: CASSQSLGETQYF

v_gene: TRBV3-1/TRBV3-2
j_gene: TRBJ1-3
d_gene: NA
abundance: NA
CDR3nt: TGTGCCAGCAGCCTGGGGGAAGCTGGAAACACCATATATTTT
CDR3aa: CASSLGEAGNTIYF

v_gene: TRBV7-2
j_gene: TRBJ2-1
d_gene: TRBD2
abundance: NA
CDR3nt: TGTGCCAGCAGCTCCCCGGGACTAGCGGTTAATGAGCAGTTCTTC
CDR3aa: CASSSPGLAVNEQFF

v_gene: TRBV19
j_gene: TRBJ2-2
d_gene: NA
abundance: NA
CDR3nt: TGTGCCAGTACCGAAAGCCCGGTCTCCAACACCGGGGAGCTGTTTTTT
CDR3aa: CASTESPVSNTGELFF

v_gene: TRBV5-1
j_gene: TRBJ1-2
d_gene: TRBD1
abundance: NA
CDR3nt: TGCGCCAGCAGCTTGGCCAACAGGGGGCGCAGGGCCGGCTACACCTTC
CDR3aa: CASSLANRGRRAGYTF

v_gene: TRBV14
j_gene: TRBJ2-7
d_gene: NA
abundance: NA
CDR3nt: TGTGCCAGCAGCCACAAAGGAGGGGTTTACGAGCAGTACTTC
CDR3aa: CASSHKGGVYEQYF

v_gene: TRBV5-1
j_gene: TRBJ1-4
d_gene: NA
abundance: NA
CDR3nt: TGCGCCAGCAGCCCCGCGACAGAGGAAAAACTGTTTTTT
CDR3aa: CASSPATEEKLFF

v_gene: TRBV6-2/TRBV6-3
j_gene: TRBJ2-1
d_gene: NA
abundance: NA
CDR3nt: TGTGCCAGCAGTTACTCGGTGGCGGGGAACAACAATGAGCAGTTCTTC
CDR3aa: CASSYSVAGNNNEQFF

v_gene: TRBV3-1/TRBV3-2
j_gene: TRBJ2-7
d_gene: TRBD2
abundance: NA
CDR3nt: TGTGCCAGCAGCCCCGGGGGGGCCAGCCACGAGCAGTACTTC
CDR3aa: CASSPGGASHEQYF

v_gene: TRBV28
j_gene: TRBJ1-5
d_gene: NA
abundance: NA
CDR3nt: TGTGCCAGCAGTTTAGGCGGCACCGAGGGGCCCCAGCATTTT
CDR3aa: CASSLGGTEGPQHF

v_gene: TRBV28
j_gene: TRBJ1-3
d_gene: NA
abundance: NA
CDR3nt: TGTGCCAGCAGTTTATCAGGGTCTGGAAACACCATATATTTT
CDR3aa: CASSLSGSGNTIYF

v_gene: TRBV27
j_gene: TRBJ1-2
d_gene: NA
abundance: NA
CDR3nt: TGTGCCAGCAGTACTCTTCCAGGGCAAGGCTACACCTTC
CDR3aa: CASSTLPGQGYTF

v_gene: TRBV2
j_gene: TRBJ2-5
d_gene: NA
abundance: NA
CDR3nt: TGTGCCAGCAGTGAGGTCCCGACGGGGACCCAGTACTTC
CDR3aa: CASSEVPTGTQYF

v_gene: TRBV5-4
j_gene: TRBJ2-5
d_gene: NA
abundance: NA
CDR3nt: TGTGCCAGCAGCAAGGAAGGGGATGCGACCCAGTACTTC
CDR3aa: CASSKEGDATQYF

v_gene: TRBV19
j_gene: TRBJ1-2
d_gene: TRBD1
abundance: NA
CDR3nt: TGTGCCAGTAATTTGGGACAGGGAAGGTACTATGGCTACACCTTC
CDR3aa: CASNLGQGRYYGYTF

v_gene: TRBV10-3
j_gene: TRBJ2-7
d_gene: NA
abundance: NA
CDR3nt: TGTGCCATCAGTGAGTCGGTCAGTACCTACGAGCAGTACTTC
CDR3aa: CAISESVSTYEQYF

v_gene: TRBV7-3
j_gene: TRBJ2-2
d_gene: TRBD1
abundance: few
CDR3nt: TGTGCCAGCAGCCTCCTGACAGGGGCCGCCGGGGAGCTGTTTTTT
CDR3aa: CASSLLTGAAGELFF

v_gene: TRBV6-5
j_gene: TRBJ2-2
d_gene: NA
abundance: NA
CDR3nt: TGTGCCAGCAGTTACTCGAGAAGTGGAGCCGGGGAGCTGTTTTTT
CDR3aa: CASSYSRSGAGELFF

v_gene: TRBV18
j_gene: TRBJ1-2
d_gene: NA
abundance: NA
CDR3nt: TGTGCCAGCTCACCACCGGCCAAGGGCCCCTATGGCTACACCTTC
CDR3aa: CASSPPAKGPYGYTF

v_gene: TRBV29-1
j_gene: TRBJ1-5
d_gene: NA
abundance: NA
CDR3nt: TGCAGCGTTGGCCTTGCAGAAGATCAGCCCCAGCATTTT
CDR3aa: CSVGLAEDQPQHF

v_gene: TRBV18
j_gene: TRBJ2-4
d_gene: TRBD2
abundance: NA
CDR3nt: TGTGCCAGCTCACCCCTTAAACTAGCGGGGGGGCAGAACATTCAGTACTTC
CDR3aa: CASSPLKLAGGQNIQYF

v_gene: TRBV11-3
j_gene: TRBJ2-1
d_gene: NA
abundance: NA
CDR3nt: TGTGCCAGCAGCTTACAGAGTAGCTCCTACAATGAGCAGTTCTTC
CDR3aa: CASSLQSSSYNEQFF

v_gene: TRBV5-1
j_gene: TRBJ2-7
d_gene: NA
abundance: NA
CDR3nt: TGCGCCAGCAGCCTTGGACAGCTCCCCTACGAGCAGTACTTC
CDR3aa: CASSLGQLPYEQYF

v_gene: TRBV5-1
j_gene: TRBJ2-1
d_gene: NA
abundance: NA
CDR3nt: TGCGCCAGCAGCTTGGCAGGGGCGCGGGTCAATGAGCAGTTCTTC
CDR3aa: CASSLAGARVNEQFF

v_gene: TRBV2
j_gene: TRBJ1-6
d_gene: NA
abundance: NA
CDR3nt: TGTGCCAGCGGAATGGAGGAGAATTCACCCCTCCACTTT
CDR3aa: CASGMEENSPLHF

v_gene: TRBV6-2/TRBV6-3
j_gene: TRBJ1-1
d_gene: NA
abundance: NA
CDR3nt: TGTGCCAGCAGTTACGAGTCGGGGCAGGGGATTGGGAACACTGAAGCTTTCTTT
CDR3aa: CASSYESGQGIGNTEAFF

v_gene: TRBV6-5
j_gene: TRBJ2-2
d_gene: NA
abundance: once
CDR3nt: TGTGCCAGCAGCCACGACAGGGAGGCGACCGGGGAGCTGTTTTTT
CDR3aa: CASSHDREATGELFF

v_gene: TRBV28
j_gene: TRBJ2-7
d_gene: NA
abundance: NA
CDR3nt: TGTGCCAGCAGTTTAGGACAGTCCTACGAGCAGTACTTC
CDR3aa: CASSLGQSYEQYF

v_gene: TRBV7-2
j_gene: TRBJ1-3
d_gene: NA
abundance: once
CDR3nt: TGTGCCAGCAGCTTATCTTCGGGACTGCAGTCTGGAAACACCATATATTTT
CDR3aa: CASSLSSGLQSGNTIYF

v_gene: TRBV7-3
j_gene: TRBJ2-2
d_gene: TRBD1
abundance: NA
CDR3nt: TGTGCCAGCAGCTTAACAGGGGGCGCTGACACCGGGGAGCTGTTTTTT
CDR3aa: CASSLTGGADTGELFF

v_gene: TRBV5-8
j_gene: TRBJ1-4
d_gene: TRBD1
abundance: NA
CDR3nt: TGTGCCAGCAGCCCGTACGGGACAGGGGGTGAAAAACTGTTTTTT
CDR3aa: CASSPYGTGGEKLFF

v_gene: TRBV5-4
j_gene: TRBJ2-2
d_gene: NA
abundance: NA
CDR3nt: TGTGCCAGCAGCTTGGCCCCACAGACCAGCACCGGGGAGCTGTTTTTT
CDR3aa: CASSLAPQTSTGELFF

v_gene: TRBV19
j_gene: TRBJ2-1
d_gene: NA
abundance: NA
CDR3nt: TGTGCCAAATCCGGGGATCGCGATGAGCAGTTCTTC
CDR3aa: CAKSGDRDEQFF

v_gene: TRBV18
j_gene: TRBJ1-3
d_gene: NA
abundance: NA
CDR3nt: TGTGCCAGCTCACCACCCGGAGGGTTCTCTGGAAACACCATATATTTT
CDR3aa: CASSPPGGFSGNTIYF

v_gene: TRBV19
j_gene: TRBJ1-3
d_gene: TRBD1
abundance: NA
CDR3nt: TGTGCCAGCCTAGGGACAGGAGAAAACACCATATATTTT
CDR3aa: CASLGTGENTIYF

v_gene: TRBV7-9
j_gene: TRBJ2-1
d_gene: TRBD1
abundance: once
CDR3nt: TGTGCCAGCAGCCCCGGGACAGGGGCTTACAATGAGCAGTTCTTC
CDR3aa: CASSPGTGAYNEQFF

v_gene: TRBV19
j_gene: TRBJ1-3
d_gene: TRBD1
abundance: few
CDR3nt: TGTGCCAGTAGGGGACAGGCGAGCTCTGGAAACACCATATATTTT
CDR3aa: CASRGQASSGNTIYF

v_gene: TRBV12-3/TRBV12-4
j_gene: TRBJ2-1
d_gene: NA
abundance: NA
CDR3nt: TGTGCCAGCAGGGGGATAGACGATGAGCAGTTCTTC
CDR3aa: CASRGIDDEQFF

v_gene: TRBV30
j_gene: TRBJ2-7
d_gene: NA
abundance: NA
CDR3nt: TGTGCCTGGTTAGGGTTGCCATTCTCGGGTGAGCAGTACTTC
CDR3aa: CAWLGLPFSGEQYF